This T cell receptor (beta chain) came from a study of blood T cell repertoires in COVID-19 (dated by TCRdb to between 2020 and 2021). In the study overall: Samples covering the acute and convalescent phases of COVID-19 were provided by collaborators in the United States, Italy and Spain. The prospective study material was composed of cDNA or gDNA derived from T cells, B-cell-depleted T cells, or PBMCs. The dataset comprised deeply sampled blood TCRbeta repertoires from subjects exposed to, actively infected with, or recovered from COVID-19. A freely available public database, intended as a resource for researchers studying the immune response to SARS-CoV-2, is where the repertoires were released. The samples were drawn from the first 160 participants of the ongoing ImmuneRACE study and from 950 to 1,500 subjects provided by 6 global collaborators. A de-identified subject ID, COVID-19 status, age in years and sex were almost always included in the sample metadata. Where available, HLA class I and class II types were taken from metadata supplied by the sample provider and were not determined by assay-based typing.

The immunoSEQ Assay, a bias-controlled multiplex PCR, was used to amplify TCRbeta CDR3 regions from genomic DNA. The study's processing was this. The number of nucleated cells in each sample was estimated from the amplification of reference gene primers within the assay. To quantify the absolute abundance of each unique TCRbeta CDR3 rearrangement, sequence reads were collapsed and filtered. For each sample, productive Simpson clonality was calculated by taking the square root of Simpson's diversity index across productive rearrangements. The immuneACCESS repertoire file appears here via TCRdb, limited to in-frame rearrangements. These files lack a portion of the clones; in checked studies, under half of the deficit traces to unresolved V genes, and the cause of the others is not known. V and J calls and clone size are copied from that table; D and trimming were computed from the DNA. Recorded for this sample are approximately 400,000 clones; more than 85% of them occurred a single time. Together, the top ten hold over 0.7% of the sample.

About this clone itself: There is no known antigen for this receptor. Base qualities were left out, and no much larger clone turns up one base away.

Participants in the prospective study were enrolled through a virtual design, were aged about 18 to 100 years, and lived in 20 to 30 United States geographic areas. To assign participants to cohorts, the prospective study relied on clinical history that participants themselves reported in a screening survey and a study questionnaire. Exposed participants had been in contact with someone with a PCR-confirmed or clinician-diagnosed COVID-19 case within 2 weeks of study entry. Each participant in the prospective study had whole blood, serum and a nasopharyngeal or oropharyngeal swab collected by mobile phlebotomists. Prospective study participants could optionally give additional blood draws and questionnaires over an approximately 2-month period. Prospective study blood samples were shipped either frozen or at room temperature before DNA extraction. CDR1 SGHNT and CDR2 YYREEE were looked up in the germline V gene (reference sequence). Taken from cysteine to phenylalanine, the CDR3 has 15 residues. This entry keeps only the CDR3 DNA: 45 bases, framed from base 1. Germline trimming: 4 bases from V, 6 bases from J; junction bases outside gene matches: 8.

What the study reported, not specific to this receptor: The quantity of clinical and demographic metadata differed by source and by participant and was supplied without curation.

The sequence was obtained from a woman in her 40s who had been exposed to COVID-19. Source material: PBMCs or T cells enriched from blood (not recorded which). The sequence joins TRBV5-4 to TRBJ2-5, and 11 junction bases match TRBD2. The nucleotide sequence reads TGTGCCAGCAGCCCTGATAGCGGGGGGGCCCAGACCCAGTACTTC. This sequence encodes CASSPDSGGAQTQYF.